Presented here are 31 T cell receptor beta chains from one specimen sequenced in a study of CXCR3-negative and CXCR3-positive naive CD8 T cells. Findings and caveats of the study: More hydrophobic TRB CDR3s occurred in CXCR3-positive than in CXCR3-negative naive cells.

UMI-tagged TRB cDNA libraries were built via 5' RACE. TCRdb reanalyzed the 5' RACE reads, giving one entry per CDR3 protein sequence and no DNA. Its clone listing holds roughly 120,000 distinct CDR3 sequences. Their antigens remain unidentified. Source material: naive CXCR3+ CD8+ T cells from blood. The subset is: CD45RO-CCR7+CD27+CD95- naive CD8+ T cells expressing CXCR3 (TNR3+). These receptor sequences come from a human donor in good health. Some clones in this sample may be carry-over from other donors' samples.

This chain uses TRBV19 with TRBJ1-1; TCRdb selects TRBD1, and the lack of DNA leaves this call unchecked. The CDR3 is 17 amino acids. Germline-derived CDR1 and CDR2 are LNHDA and SQIVND (reference sequence). The CDR3 region is CASGLPGQGAVNTEAFF. Complete variable domain (other parts from reference TRBV19 and TRBJ1-1): DGGITQSPKYLFRKEGQNVTLSCEQNLNHDAMYWYRQDPGQGLRLIYYSQIVNDFQKGDIAEGYSVSREKKESFPLTVTSAQKNPTAFYLCASGLPGQGAVNTEAFFGQGTRLTVV.

The gene calls are TRBV5-6 and TRBJ1-1. This CDR3 has 12 amino acids. CDR1 and CDR2 from the germline V gene are SGHDT and YYEEEE. The CDR3 here is CASSFARTEAFF.

The rearrangement joins TRBV12-3 or TRBV12-4 to TRBJ2-7; TCRdb calls TRBD1, which cannot be checked without DNA. The CDR3 contains 14 residues. The CDR3 spells CASWPGQGAQEQYF.

The gene calls are TRBV7-6 and TRBJ2-2. The germline gives CDR1 SGHVS, CDR2 FNYEAQ. This CDR3 is built from 13 residues. CDR3 sequence reads: CASSDEDTGELFF.

The chain is built from TRBV29-1 and TRBJ2-7; TCRdb's D call of TRBD1 is untestable without DNA. CDR3 length: 15 residues. From germline, CDR1 is SQVTM and CDR2 ANQGSEA. CDR3 sequence reads: CSVRSDSRGSYEQYF.

The chain uses TRBV7-9 and TRBJ2-5; as DNA is missing, the TRBD2 call by TCRdb cannot be tested. There are 16 residues in the CDR3. Germline lookup yields CDR1 SEHNR and CDR2 FQNEAQ (reference sequence). The CDR3 sequence is CASSKTSGPDQETQYF.

V gene TRBV29-1 combines with J gene TRBJ1-1; the TRBD1 assignment by TCRdb is unverifiable without DNA. Germline values: CDR1 SQVTM, CDR2 ANQGSEA. The CDR3 spans 15 residues. The CDR3 spells CSVLGQEEDDTEAFF. The full variable domain, rest sourced from reference TRBV29-1 and TRBJ1-1, is SAVISQKPSRDICQRGTSLTIQCQVDSQVTMMFWYRQQPGQSLTLIATANQGSEATYESGFVIDKFPISRPNLTFSTLTVSNMSPEDSSIYLCSVLGQEEDDTEAFFGQGTRLTVV.

The rearrangement links TRBV28 to TRBJ2-1; the TRBD1 assignment by TCRdb is unverifiable without DNA. In germline, CDR1 is MDHEN, CDR2 SYDVKM. This CDR3 is 14 amino acids long. The CDR3 loop is CASSLRGELDEQFF.

The chain's CDR3 is CASSSPIRTDFRTGANVLTF. The rearrangement joins TRBV12-3 or TRBV12-4 to TRBJ2-6. The CDR3 contains 20 residues.

This chain links TRBV11-2 with TRBJ1-1. From germline, CDR1 is SGHAT and CDR2 FQNNGV. This CDR3 has 14 amino acids. CDR3 sequence reads: CASSLGVGGTEAFF.

J is TRBJ2-7 and V is TRBV2; the D call from TCRdb, TRBD1, cannot be confirmed without DNA. Per germline, CDR1 SNHLY and CDR2 FYNNEI. There are 14 residues in the CDR3. CDR3: CASSEGGQNYEQYF. The whole variable domain, remainder taken from reference TRBV2 and TRBJ2-7, is EPEVTQTPSHQVTQMGQEVILRCVPISNHLYFYWYRQILGQKVEFLVSFYNNEISEKSEIFDDQFSVERPDGSNFTLKIRSTKLEDSAMYFCASSEGGQNYEQYFGPGTRLTVT.

This sequence joins TRBV9 and TRBJ2-7; TCRdb's D call of TRBD2 is untestable without DNA. There are 13 residues in the CDR3. Germline V gives CDR1 SGDLS, CDR2 YYNGEE. The CDR3 spells CASGGGRVYEQYF.

The chain employs TRBV7-9 and TRBJ2-7; TCRdb reports TRBD1, a call that lacks DNA to check it against. The CDR3 loop spans 21 amino acids. The germline V gene encodes CDR1 SEHNR and CDR2 FQNEAQ (reference sequence). The CDR3 is CASSLMQAQGARTFSSYEQYF.

This chain joins TRBV15 and TRBJ1-1; lacking DNA, the TRBD1 call made by TCRdb goes unchecked. Germline V gene sequence: CDR1 LNHNV, CDR2 YYDKDF (reference sequence). The CDR3 is 13 residues long. The CDR3 protein is CATSSDRGEVAFF.

This sequence joins TRBV20-1 and TRBJ2-7. Per the germline V gene, CDR1 is DFQATT and CDR2 is SNEGSKA (reference sequence). The CDR3 has 12 amino acids. CDR3 sequence reads: CSAVAGFYEQYF.

This chain uses TRBV4-1 with TRBJ1-5. Germline CDR1 reads MGHRA; CDR2 reads YSYEKL. The CDR3 has 14 amino acids. The CDR3 sequence is CASRAVQGPVPQHF.

The chain employs TRBV10-2 and TRBJ2-7. Germline-derived CDR1 and CDR2 are WSHSY and SAAADI. CDR3 length: 14 amino acids. The CDR3 loop is CASSDYTDMNEQYF.

The V gene is TRBV7-2, the J gene TRBJ1-2; the TRBD1 assignment by TCRdb is unverifiable without DNA. This CDR3 is 16 amino acids long. Germline CDR1 is SGHTA and CDR2 is FQGNSA. The chain's CDR3 is CASSPPGQGASYGYTF.

This sequence joins TRBV6-5 and TRBJ2-1; there is no DNA to check the TCRdb D call of TRBD2. From germline, CDR1 is MNHEY and CDR2 SVGAGI. The CDR3 has 20 amino acids. The CDR3 protein is CASSYSMPGLASLSYNEQFF.

The J gene is TRBJ2-1, the V gene TRBV29-1; TCRdb's D gene call, TRBD2, goes unchecked for lack of DNA. This CDR3 comprises 16 residues. Germline CDR1 and CDR2: SQVTM and ANQGSEA. CDR3 in amino acids: CSVEVPLAGDWDEQFF.

The rearrangement links TRBV11-3 to TRBJ1-1. The CDR3 extends over 14 amino acids. Looked up from germline, CDR1 is SGHNT and CDR2 is YENEEA. CDR3 sequence: CASSFYKGGTEAFF.

The CDR3: CASSQDRDRVIGELFF. This chain links TRBV4-3 with TRBJ2-2; TCRdb's assignment of TRBD1 cannot be checked, as there is no DNA. From germline, CDR1 is LGHNA and CDR2 YSLEER. CDR3 length: 16 residues.

J is TRBJ2-5 and V is TRBV7-9; TCRdb names TRBD1, which stays unverified in the absence of DNA. Germline V gene data show CDR1 as SEHNR and CDR2 as FQNEAQ (reference sequence). The CDR3 sequence is 16 residues long. The CDR3 region is CASSFISRTGVETQYF.

The rearrangement links TRBV7-2 to TRBJ2-7; TCRdb indicates TRBD1, and absent DNA this call remains unverified. The CDR3 sequence is 15 residues long. Germline CDR1 is SGHTA and CDR2 is FQGNSA. CDR3 sequence: CASSSTRTGSGEQYF.

The gene calls are TRBV5-6 and TRBJ1-4; without DNA, the TCRdb call of TRBD1 cannot be checked. In germline, CDR1 is SGHDT, CDR2 YYEEEE. The CDR3 runs to 19 residues. The CDR3 region is CASSLSYTGTGLPNEKLLF.

V usage is TRBV10-2 and J usage is TRBJ1-1; the D call from TCRdb, TRBD1, cannot be confirmed without DNA. The length of the CDR3 is 14 residues. Germline V lookup: CDR1 WSHSY, CDR2 SAAADI. CDR3 amino acids: CASNGQPLNTEAFF.

The chain joins TRBV20-1 to TRBJ2-7; TCRdb names TRBD1, which stays unverified in the absence of DNA. Germline loops: CDR1 DFQATT, CDR2 SNEGSKA (reference sequence). This CDR3 has 13 amino acids. CDR3 in amino acids: CSASRGSVVEQYF.

The chain employs TRBV6-6 and TRBJ1-3. Germline V gene data show CDR1 as MNHNY and CDR2 as SVGAGI (reference sequence). The CDR3 loop spans 14 amino acids. CDR3 amino acids: CASSYGGAGNTIYF.

The V call is TRBV12-3 or TRBV12-4, the J call TRBJ2-7. CDR3 size: 13 residues. The CDR3 region is CASSLQPLWEQYF.

This chain uses TRBV29-1 with TRBJ2-2. This CDR3 is 13 amino acids long. Germline V lookup: CDR1 SQVTM, CDR2 ANQGSEA. The CDR3 spells CSVPDITEGELFF.

J is TRBJ2-1 and V is TRBV7-9; checking the TCRdb D call of TRBD1 is not possible without DNA. From germline, CDR1 is SEHNR and CDR2 FQNEAQ (reference sequence). The CDR3 loop spans 15 amino acids. The CDR3 region is CASIEVTGEGNEQFF.